Listed here is a single TCR beta chain. This specimen belongs to a study of cytomegalovirus exposure and HLA in healthy donors. This CDR3 region has 13 residues. Trimming left V 7 bases short and J 0 bases short, with 6 bases between. Germline V gene data show CDR1 as MDHEN and CDR2 as SYDVKM. Primers included in the PCR were 60 Vbeta and 13 Jbeta primers. Sequenced by immunoSEQ multiplex PCR; TCRdb stores in-frame clones only, minus some. The table records fewer than 200,000 clones, roughly 87% of them present only once. The clonotype was recovered from a man over 45 in good health and CMV-seronegative. Sequencing was performed on PBMCs. V is TRBV28 and J is TRBJ1-4, with D hard to call. The CDR3 reads CASKTTTNEKLFF. The CDR3 DNA is TGTGCCAGCAAGACAACAACTAATGAAAAACTGTTTTTT.